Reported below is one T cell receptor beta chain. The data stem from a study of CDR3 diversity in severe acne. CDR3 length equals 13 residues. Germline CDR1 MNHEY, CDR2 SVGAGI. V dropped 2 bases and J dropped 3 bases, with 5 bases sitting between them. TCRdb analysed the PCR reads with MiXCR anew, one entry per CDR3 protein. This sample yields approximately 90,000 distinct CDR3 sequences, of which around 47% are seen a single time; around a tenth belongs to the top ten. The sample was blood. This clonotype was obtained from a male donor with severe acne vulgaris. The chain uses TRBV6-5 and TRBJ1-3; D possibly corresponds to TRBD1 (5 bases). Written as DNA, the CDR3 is TGTGCCAGCAGTTACGGGGGTGGAAACACCATATATTTT. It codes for CASSYGGGNTIYF.